This T cell receptor beta chain was profiled in a study of Ad26.COV2.S vaccination and SARS-CoV-2 variants. On the study more broadly: Participants got Ad26.COV2.S intramuscularly, once or twice 56 days apart.

As for treatment: roughly 18 received Ad26.COV2.S at low or high dose, single or two shots; about five received placebo; per-sample allocation not given. Sampling was done on day 63 after the first vaccine or placebo injection. Based in Boston, the donor was an adult of 18-55 years. Findings of the study overall: Compared with placebo recipients, vaccine recipients had higher spike-specific TCR breadth.

With respect to this clone: The target antigen is unknown.

Profiling relied on immunoSEQ multiplex PCR, and the TCRdb table lists in-frame clones only, not all of them. Altogether some 340,000 clones are present, roughly 80% being singletons, with the ten largest covering 2.1%. The ends lost 2 bases at V and 6 bases at J; junction bases unmatched: 13. This CDR3 spans 18 amino acids. The germline V gene encodes CDR1 SGHNT and CDR2 YENEEA. The sequence was obtained from a person aged 18-60 years who received the Ad26.COV2.S COVID-19 vaccine or a placebo. The sample was peripheral blood, taken in a trial of Ad26.COV2.S vaccine versus placebo. The V call is TRBV11-3, the J call TRBJ2-1; the match to TRBD2 covers 10 bases. The CDR3 DNA sequence: TGTGCCAGCAGCTTAATCTTATGGTCTTCTAGCGGGGGCAATGAGCAGTTCTTC. This codes for CASSLILWSSSGGNEQFF.